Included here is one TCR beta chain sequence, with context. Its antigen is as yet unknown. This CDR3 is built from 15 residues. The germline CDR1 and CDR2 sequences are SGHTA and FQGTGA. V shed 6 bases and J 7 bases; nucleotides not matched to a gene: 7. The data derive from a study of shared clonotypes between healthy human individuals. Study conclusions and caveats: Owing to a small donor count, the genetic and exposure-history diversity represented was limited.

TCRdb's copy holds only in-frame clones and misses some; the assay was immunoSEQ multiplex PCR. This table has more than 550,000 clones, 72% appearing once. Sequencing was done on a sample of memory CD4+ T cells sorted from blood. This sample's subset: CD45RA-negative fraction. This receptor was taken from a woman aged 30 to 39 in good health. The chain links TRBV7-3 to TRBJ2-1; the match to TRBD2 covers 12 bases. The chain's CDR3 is CASSTLAGGPNEQFF. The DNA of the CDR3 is TGTGCCAGCAGTACCCTAGCGGGAGGGCCAAATGAGCAGTTCTTC.